The following is a T cell receptor beta chain sequence with its context. Antigen unknown. V was cut by 0 bases and J by 0 bases, with 3 bases left in between. The CDR3 is 13 amino acids. Germline V gene lookup returns CDR1 SGDLS and CDR2 YYNGEE. This sample was included in a study of CD39 and CD103 CD8 tumor-infiltrating T cells. CD39 and CD103 defined DN, SP and DP subsets of CD3+CD4-CD8+CD45RA- TILs. Findings of the study overall: DN TIL clonotypes largely overlapped peripheral memory CD8 repertoires, unlike DP.

Between roughly 8,500 and 100,000 sorted cells per subset supplied genomic DNA. Profiling relied on immunoSEQ multiplex PCR, and the TCRdb table lists in-frame clones only, not all of them. The data hold 2,000 to 2,500 clones, with more than 60% observed a single time. This TCR came from a human donor with head and neck squamous cell carcinoma. The gene calls are TRBV9 and TRBJ1-1; D not resolved. Sequencing was done on a sample of CD39- CD103- CD8+ T cells sorted from the tumor. The sample's subset: CD103-CD39- double-negative CD45RA- CD8 T cells. In DNA, the CDR3 is TGTGCCAGCAGCGTAGGGATGAACACTGAAGCTTTCTTT. Translating it yields CASSVGMNTEAFF.